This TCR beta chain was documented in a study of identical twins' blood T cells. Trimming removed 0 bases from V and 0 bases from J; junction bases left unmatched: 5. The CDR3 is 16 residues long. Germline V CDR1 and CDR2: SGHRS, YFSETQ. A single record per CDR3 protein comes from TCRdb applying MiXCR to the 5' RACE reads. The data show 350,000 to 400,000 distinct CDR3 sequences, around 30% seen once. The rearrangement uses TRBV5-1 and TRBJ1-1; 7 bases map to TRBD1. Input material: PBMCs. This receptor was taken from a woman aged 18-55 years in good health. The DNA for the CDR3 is TGCGCCAGCAGCTTGGGACAGGGTGGCATGAACACTGAAGCTTTCTTT. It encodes CASSLGQGGMNTEAFF.